Listed here is a single TCR beta chain. This CDR3 region has 15 residues. CDR1 is SGHKS and CDR2 is YYEKEE in the germline V gene (reference sequence). V trimming: 3 bases; J trimming: 5 bases; junction bases outside the gene matches: 8. The record originates from a study of blood T cell repertoires in COVID-19. Study at large: From the United States, Italy and Spain came samples of acute and convalescent COVID-19.

In the source study's methods: Counts of nucleated cells, estimated from reference gene primer amplification, were obtained. Profiled with immunoSEQ multiplex PCR; TCRdb holds only in-frame clones, not every one. The V and J calls and the clone size are those of that table, but D and trimming were determined from the DNA. The sample yields 120,000 or so clones, more than 70% seen once. The chain employs TRBV5-5 and TRBJ1-2, with TRBD1 matching 9 bases. The origin of this receptor is a woman of 80 years or more with acute or convalescent COVID-19. The material sequenced was peripheral blood. In DNA, the CDR3 is TGTGCCAGCAGCTATGACGGGACAGGGTCTTATGGCTACACCTTC. Translation: CASSYDGTGSYGYTF.